One and the same sample provided the 16 T cell receptor beta chains below, sequenced in a study of post-analysis software for immune sequencing data. Whole-study findings and limits: In patients, about 5 TRBV segments were more frequent than in controls, with TRBV5-6, TRBV5-1 and TRBV20-1 among them.

Every TCR beta cDNA library bore unique molecular identifiers. TCRdb reprocessed the PCR reads with MiXCR, giving one entry per CDR3 protein. The table shows fewer than 850,000 distinct CDR3 sequences, with 25% to 30% occurring only once. No antigens are known for them. Specimen: blood. All receptors derive from a girl aged 5 to 17 with multiple sclerosis.

The table lists this clonotype with a few counts. The rearrangement links TRBV28 to TRBJ2-1; D remains unclear. Between the trimmed V and J ends, which lost 1 base and 4 bases, there was a span of 14 bases. CDR3 size: 16 residues. CDR1 MDHEN and CDR2 SYDVKM come from the germline V gene. The CDR3 region is CASSLLSQVLYNEQFF. CDR3 nucleotide sequence: TGTGCCAGCAGTTTATTAAGTCAGGTACTTTACAATGAGCAGTTCTTC.

The V call is TRBV20-1, the J call TRBJ1-4, with D perhaps TRBD1 (5 bases). CDR1 and CDR2 (germline): DFQATT, SNEGSKA (reference sequence). The CDR3 extends over 12 amino acids. V was cut by 3 bases and J by 8 bases, with 10 bases left in between. The chain's CDR3 is CSASWQGEKLFF. The CDR3 DNA follows: TGCAGTGCTAGTTGGCAGGGAGAAAAACTGTTTTTT.

The chain combines TRBV29-1 with TRBJ1-1; D ambiguous. Germline V gene data show CDR1 as SQVTM and CDR2 as ANQGSEA. Trimming removed 1 base at V and 1 base at J, with 13 bases between. The CDR3 contains 15 residues. The CDR3 here is CSVEGQDSGNTEAFF. CDR3 DNA sequence: TGCAGCGTTGAAGGGCAGGACTCTGGGAACACTGAAGCTTTCTTT.

This clonotype was counted between two and nine times. V gene TRBV6-1 combines with J gene TRBJ1-5; D is unresolved. Germline V gene sequence: CDR1 MNHNS, CDR2 SASEGT. The CDR3 length is 17 residues. V lost 6 bases and J lost 3, with 21 bases in between. This CDR3 is CASRSATGDGNNQPQHF. In DNA form, the CDR3 reads TGTGCCAGCAGAAGCGCTACGGGAGATGGGAACAATCAGCCCCAGCATTTT.

The table lists this clonotype with many counts. V is TRBV7-9 and J is TRBJ2-5, with 8 nucleotides matching TRBD1. This CDR3 has 16 amino acids. CDR1 and CDR2 (germline): SEHNR, FQNEAQ (reference sequence). J lost 4 bases, V lost 4 bases, and 11 bases had no gene match. This CDR3 reads CASSSPGQDLPETQYF. The CDR3 DNA is TGTGCCAGCAGCTCACCGGGACAGGACCTCCCAGAGACCCAGTACTTC.

This clonotype was seen once. The chain carries TRBV5-1 and TRBJ2-1, with D unclear. The V end was cut by 6 bases, the J end by 0 bases, with 13 bases between. Germline values: CDR1 SGHRS, CDR2 YFSETQ. The CDR3 runs 15 residues. The CDR3 DNA follows: TGCGCCAGCAAAGACCGGCAGAGCTCCTACAATGAGCAGTTCTTC. Residues: CASKDRQSSYNEQFF.

V gene TRBV20-1 combines with J gene TRBJ2-3, with 16 bases identical to TRBD2. Germline assignment: CDR1 DFQATT and CDR2 SNEGSKA (reference sequence). This CDR3 has 19 residues. Trimming at V came to 4 bases and at J to 2 bases, leaving 12 bases not matched to a gene. The CDR3 DNA reads TGCAGTGCTATTGGGGGACTAGCGGGAGGGGGGTTCTTCACAGATACGCAGTATTTT. It is translated as CSAIGGLAGGGFFTDTQYF.

This clonotype has a handful of counts. V gene TRBV20-1 combines with J gene TRBJ2-5, with D unclear. CDR3 size: 14 residues. Germline loops: CDR1 DFQATT, CDR2 SNEGSKA (reference sequence). Deletions cut 3 bases from V and 11 bases from J, with 22 bases between. CDR3 sequence: CSASTYPGYNEQYF. CDR3 nucleotides: TGCAGTGCTAGTACCTACCCAGGCTACAATGAGCAGTACTTC.

The chain is built from TRBV6-6 and TRBJ2-1, with D uncertain. Germline V gene lookup returns CDR1 MNHNY and CDR2 SVGAGI (reference sequence). The CDR3 totals 15 residues. Trimming left V 2 bases short and J 10 bases short, with 18 bases between. CDR3 in DNA: TGTGCCAGCAGTTACAGGGTCAGTGGATCGGTCGAGCAGTTCTTC. Its translation is CASSYRVSGSVEQFF.

The chain has TRBV6-5 and TRBJ2-4; TRBD2 is a possible D gene (6 bases). The CDR3 extends over 16 amino acids. Per the germline V gene, CDR1 is MNHEY and CDR2 is SVGAGI. Deletions cut 2 bases from V and 3 bases from J, with 14 bases between. CDR3 sequence reads: CASSYVGGWGKNIQYF. CDR3 nucleotide sequence: TGTGCCAGCAGTTACGTCGGGGGATGGGGCAAAAACATTCAGTACTTC.

The gene calls are TRBV5-1 and TRBJ2-3; D remains unclear. This CDR3 comprises 14 residues. Germline loops: CDR1 SGHRS, CDR2 YFSETQ. V lost 2 bases, J lost 5 bases, and 12 bases lay in between. CDR3 bases: TGCGCCAGCAGCTTAAAAGGTTGGGAAGATACGCAGTATTTT. Residues: CASSLKGWEDTQYF.

This clonotype was found a few times. The rearrangement uses TRBV29-1 and TRBJ2-3; 7 bases align to TRBD2. The V segment lost 7 bases and the J segment 0 bases; nucleotides outside the gene matches: 7. The CDR3 covers 14 residues. CDR1 and CDR2 (germline): SQVTM, ANQGSEA. The CDR3 DNA follows: TGCAGCGCCCATGGGAGGGTCAGCACAGATACGCAGTATTTT. Translating gives CSAHGRVSTDTQYF.

This chain joins TRBV7-2 and TRBJ2-4; D call uncertain. The CDR3 has 17 residues. V gave up 1 base and J gave up 0 bases, with 13 bases separating them. CDR1 and CDR2 from the germline V gene are SGHTA and FQGNSA. In DNA form, the CDR3 reads TGTGCCAGCAGCTTAGAAGTGGGCGTTCTAGCCAAAAACATTCAGTACTTC. This sequence encodes CASSLEVGVLAKNIQYF.

Only a few counts were recorded for this clonotype. The chain employs TRBV20-1 and TRBJ2-1; D not resolved. Germline V lookup: CDR1 DFQATT, CDR2 SNEGSKA (reference sequence). CDR3 size: 16 residues. The V gene lost 0 bases and the J gene lost 0 bases, with 12 bases spanning the gap. CDR3 sequence: CSARDLPTSSYNEQFF. In DNA, the CDR3 is TGCAGTGCTAGAGATCTTCCCACCAGCTCCTACAATGAGCAGTTCTTC.

The CDR3 DNA is TGTGCCAGCAGCCCACAGGGAATTGGGTACGAGCAGTACTTC. It is translated as CASSPQGIGYEQYF. The chain combines TRBV9 with TRBJ2-7; weak D call: TRBD1 (6 bases). V was clipped by 4 bases and J by 4 bases, with 15 bases between them. The CDR3 consists of 14 residues. Germline CDR1 and CDR2: SGDLS and YYNGEE. The full variable domain, rest sourced from reference TRBV9 and TRBJ2-7, is DSGVTQTPKHLITATGQRVTLRCSPRSGDLSVYWYQQSLDQGLQFLIQYYNGEERAKGNILERFSAQQFPDLHSELNLSSLELGDSALYFCASSPQGIGYEQYFGPGTRLTVT.

This clonotype was seen a few times. V is TRBV6-5 and J is TRBJ2-4; D unclear. The DNA end is more similar to TRBJ2-5, so the J call may be wrong. CDR1 is MNHEY, CDR2 SVGAGI, per germline. The CDR3 loop spans 14 amino acids. CDR3 in DNA: TGTGCCAGCAGTATCGAAGGGCCCTGGGAGACCCAGTACTTC. It encodes CASSIEGPWETQYF.